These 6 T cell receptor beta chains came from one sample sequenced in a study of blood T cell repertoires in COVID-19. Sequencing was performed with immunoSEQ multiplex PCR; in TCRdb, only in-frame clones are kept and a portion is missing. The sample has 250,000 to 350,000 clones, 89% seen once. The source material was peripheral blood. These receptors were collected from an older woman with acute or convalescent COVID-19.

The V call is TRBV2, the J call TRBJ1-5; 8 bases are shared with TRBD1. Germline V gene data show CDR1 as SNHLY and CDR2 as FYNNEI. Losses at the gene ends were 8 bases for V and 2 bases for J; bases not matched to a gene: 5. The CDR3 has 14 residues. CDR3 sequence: CASGRTGRNQPQHF. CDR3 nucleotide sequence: TGTGCCAGCGGAAGGACAGGGCGCAATCAGCCCCAGCATTTT.

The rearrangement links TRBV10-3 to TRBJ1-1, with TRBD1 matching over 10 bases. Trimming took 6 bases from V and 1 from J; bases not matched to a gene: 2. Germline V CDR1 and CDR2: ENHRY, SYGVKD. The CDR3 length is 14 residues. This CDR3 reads CAIRGTGENTEAFF. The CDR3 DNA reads TGTGCCATCAGGGGGACAGGGGAGAACACTGAAGCTTTCTTT.

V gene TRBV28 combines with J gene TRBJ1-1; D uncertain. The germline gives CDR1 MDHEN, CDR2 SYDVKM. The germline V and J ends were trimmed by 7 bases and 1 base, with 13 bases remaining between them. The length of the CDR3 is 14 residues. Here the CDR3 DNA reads TGTGCCAGCACCACTTCCCCCGGGAACACTGAAGCTTTCTTT. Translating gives CASTTSPGNTEAFF.

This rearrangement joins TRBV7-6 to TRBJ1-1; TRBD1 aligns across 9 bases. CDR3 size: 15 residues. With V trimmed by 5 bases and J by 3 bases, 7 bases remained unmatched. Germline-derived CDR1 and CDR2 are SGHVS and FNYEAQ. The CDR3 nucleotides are TGTGCCAGCAGCGCTCGACAGGGGGGGGACACTGAAGCTTTCTTT. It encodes CASSARQGGDTEAFF.

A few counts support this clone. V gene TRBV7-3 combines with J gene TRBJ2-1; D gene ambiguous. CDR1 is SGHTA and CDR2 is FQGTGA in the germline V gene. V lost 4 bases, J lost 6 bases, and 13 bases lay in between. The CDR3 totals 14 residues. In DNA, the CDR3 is TGTGCCAGCAGCTCAATTCGGCAGGTCAATGAGCAGTTCTTC. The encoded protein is CASSSIRQVNEQFF.

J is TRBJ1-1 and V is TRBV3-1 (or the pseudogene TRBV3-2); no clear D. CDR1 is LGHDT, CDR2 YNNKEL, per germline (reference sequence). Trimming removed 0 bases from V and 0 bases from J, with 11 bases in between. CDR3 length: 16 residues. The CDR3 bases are TGTGCCAGCAGCCAAGAGGAGGCCATAATGAACACTGAAGCTTTCTTT. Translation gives CASSQEEAIMNTEAFF.